This TCR beta chain was identified in a study of cytomegalovirus exposure and HLA in healthy donors. On the study more broadly: When 398 donors were genotyped, about 80% of them were found to fall in the Caucasian-associated ancestry cluster. Study-wide findings and caveats: A later analysis revealed that TCR association rates differed between HLA loci, peaking at DRB1 and bottoming out at HLA-C. Further analysis was carried out later, and it showed several of the most significant clusters appearing linked to common viral pathogens.

This clone was found a few times. The antigen is unknown. Primers for the PCR totalled 60 Vbeta and 13 Jbeta. Data came from immunoSEQ multiplex PCR; TCRdb stores just in-frame clones and leaves some out. The sample yields about 130,000 clones, roughly 77% seen once. The CDR3 spans 16 residues. Between the trimmed V and J ends, which lost 2 bases and 0 bases, there was a span of 13 bases. Germline values: CDR1 SQVTM, CDR2 ANQGSEA. The TCR originated in a woman aged 40 to 50 in good health and CMV-seropositive. The V call is TRBV29-1, the J call TRBJ1-4, with D possibly being TRBD1 (5 bases). The sample was PBMCs. In DNA, the CDR3 is TGCAGCGTTGAACCCTCGGGGGATGCAACTAATGAAAAACTGTTTTTT. Translation: CSVEPSGDATNEKLFF.